A selection of T cell receptor beta chains follows, all from one sample in a study of PD-L1 blockade in urothelial cancer. Assay: immunoSEQ multiplex PCR; the TCRdb copy retains only in-frame clones and omits some. Among more than 35,000 clones listed, roughly 90% were seen once. The input for sequencing was PBMCs, taken around atezolizumab (anti-PD-L1) treatment. These receptors were collected from a woman aged 55-70 years with urothelial cancer. The CDR3 runs from the conserved cysteine through the conserved F or W. Each record gives: CDR3 DNA, CDR3 protein, V gene, clone size, J gene, D gene. The D gene is left open where the match is weak. Not all rows give a size; the values are once, few, many and, for expanded clones, a class.

TGTGCCAGCAGTTCACCTTTGAGAGGAACTAGAGGGGCTTTCTTT CASSSPLRGTRGAFF TRBV28 . TRBJ1-1 .
TGTGCCAGCAGTTTGAGACAGGTTGGCCCCTGGGCGAACACTGAAGCTTTCTTT CASSLRQVGPWANTEAFF TRBV27 . TRBJ1-1 .
TGTGCCAGCAGCACCCGGGACGGGGGGAACTATGGCTACACCTTC CASSTRDGGNYGYTF TRBV7-8 . TRBJ1-2 .
TGTGCCAGCAGGGGGGGGACTAGCGGACGAGAGACCCAGTACTTC CASRGGTSGRETQYF TRBV27 . TRBJ2-5 TRBD2
TGTGCCAGCAGTTTCCCCGAAGGAGGCACAGATACGCAGTATTTT CASSFPEGGTDTQYF TRBV28 . TRBJ2-3 .
TGTGCCAGCAGGGGGAACACAGGGCTGTTGTATTCACCCCTCCACTTT CASRGNTGLLYSPLHF TRBV28 . TRBJ1-6 .
TGTGCCAGCAGCTTAGGACGGGACAGGGGAAAACGCTCTGGAAACACCATATATTTT CASSLGRDRGKRSGNTIYF TRBV11-2 once TRBJ1-3 TRBD1
TGTGCCATCAAACCAAACAGGGGGCAGATTGAAAAACTGTTTTTT CAIKPNRGQIEKLFF TRBV6-1 . TRBJ1-4 TRBD1
TGTGCCAGTAGTATTGGGTCGGGAGGGACCTACGAGCAGTACTTC CASSIGSGGTYEQYF TRBV19 . TRBJ2-7 TRBD2
TGTGCCAGCAGTCCATATCAGGATTTTTATGGCTACACCTTC CASSPYQDFYGYTF TRBV27 . TRBJ1-2 .
TGTGCCAGCAGTTCCCTCCCGGGACTAGCGCAAGAGACCCAGTACTTC CASSSLPGLAQETQYF TRBV28 . TRBJ2-5 TRBD2
TGTGCCAGCAGTTTCAGGGGGCGCAACTATGGCTACACCTTC CASSFRGRNYGYTF TRBV28 . TRBJ1-2 TRBD1
TGTGCCAGCAGATTTGTCCGGGGAACGCAGTATTTT CASRFVRGTQYF TRBV6-6 . TRBJ2-3 .
TGTGCCAGCAGTTTACTTGACACATCCTACGAGCAGTACTTC CASSLLDTSYEQYF TRBV27 . TRBJ2-7 .
TGTGCCAGCAGTTTGATAGGGCAGGGTGAAAAACTGTTTTTT CASSLIGQGEKLFF TRBV27 . TRBJ1-4 .
TGCGCCAGCAGCTTGGTCGCGGGACGGGAAAATGAGCAGTTCTTC CASSLVAGRENEQFF TRBV5-1 . TRBJ2-1 .
TGTGCCAGCAGTGAAGGTCGGAGGGCTGGAAACACCATATATTTT CASSEGRRAGNTIYF TRBV2 . TRBJ1-3 .
TGTGCCAGCAGCTTTCCGGGAAAGGGTGAGCAGTTCTTC CASSFPGKGEQFF TRBV7-3 . TRBJ2-1 .
TGCGCCAGCAGGACAGGGGGCGACGGCTACACCTTC CASRTGGDGYTF TRBV5-1 once TRBJ1-2 TRBD1
TGCAGCGCCGGGACTACCTACAATGAGCAGTTCTTC CSAGTTYNEQFF TRBV29-1 . TRBJ2-1 TRBD2
TGTGCCAGCAGAACTTCGGGGCGGCGGGGTAGCTCTAACAATGAGCAGTTCTTC CASRTSGRRGSSNNEQFF TRBV2 . TRBJ2-1 .
TGCAGCGTTGAACCTGGGGCCGGGAGGGCAGATACGCAGTATTTT CSVEPGAGRADTQYF TRBV29-1 . TRBJ2-3 TRBD2